The clone carrying this T cell receptor (beta chain) was recorded a few times. This record belongs to a study of memory CD4+ T cells and cytomegalovirus serostatus. Germline loops: CDR1 GTSNPN, CDR2 SVGIG (reference sequence). The junction had 1 base not matched to a gene; V was cut back by 2 bases and J by 1 base. The CDR3 runs to 13 residues. Sequencing was performed with immunoSEQ multiplex PCR; in TCRdb, only in-frame clones are kept and a portion is missing. The sample consists of roughly 48,000 clones, about four fifths of them appearing once. Single viable CD3+CD4+CD8-CD45RO+ cells were sorted as the memory CD4+ T cells.

The sample taken for sequencing was memory CD4+ T cells from blood. The gene calls are TRBV30 and TRBJ1-1; 7 bases map to TRBD1. The origin of this receptor is an adult in good health and CMV-seropositive. The CDR3 DNA reads TGTGCCTGGAGTAGACAGGGGAACACTGAAGCTTTCTTT. This translates into CAWSRQGNTEAFF.